Listed below are T cell receptor beta chains from one sample, sequenced in a study of post-analysis software for immune sequencing data. TCRdb redid the calling of the PCR reads with MiXCR, one entry per CDR3 protein. The sample lists approximately 570,000 distinct CDR3 sequences; roughly 45% were seen once. The sample consisted of blood. The source is a girl aged 5 to 17 with multiple sclerosis. Both conserved end residues are part of each CDR3. A D gene is named only where the DNA matches it firmly. Where a row states a size, it is once, few, many or the class of an expanded clone; other rows omit it.

j_gene | v_gene | d_gene | abundance | CDR3aa | CDR3nt
TRBJ2-7 | TRBV20-1 | - | few | CSARDAIGGPDEQYF | TGCAGTGCTAGAGATGCCATCGGAGGGCCGGACGAGCAGTACTTC
TRBJ2-5 | TRBV10-3 | TRBD1 | few | CAISDRGRIQETQYF | TGTGCCATCAGTGACAGGGGGCGCATCCAAGAGACCCAGTACTTC
TRBJ2-7 | TRBV7-9 | TRBD1 | many | CASSHREDRVYEQYF | TGTGCCAGCAGCCACAGAGAAGACAGGGTCTACGAGCAGTACTTC
TRBJ1-2 | TRBV10-3 | TRBD1 | few | CAISPGTGDGYTF | TGTGCCATCAGCCCCGGGACAGGGGATGGCTACACCTTC
TRBJ1-5 | TRBV12-3/TRBV12-4 | - | - | CASSFGYLYSNQPQHF | TGTGCCAGCAGTTTTGGGTACTTATATAGCAATCAGCCCCAGCATTTT
TRBJ2-7 | TRBV7-8 | - | few | CASSLVGTAYEQYF | TGTGCTAGCAGCTTAGTGGGGACGGCCTACGAGCAGTACTTC
TRBJ2-5 | TRBV7-9 | TRBD2 | - | CAGSTSGSYEQYF | TGTGCCGGCTCCACTAGCGGGAGCTATGAGCAGTACTTC
TRBJ1-2 | TRBV7-2 | - | - | CASSLGQQRDGYTF | TGTGCCAGCAGCTTAGGCCAGCAGAGGGATGGCTACACCTTC
TRBJ1-1 | TRBV3-1 | - | - | CASSQDFGTEAFF | TGTGCCAGCAGCCAAGATTTTGGCACTGAAGCTTTCTTT
TRBJ2-1 | TRBV24-1 | TRBD2 | few | CATSDLSGGSYNEQFF | TGTGCCACCAGTGATTTGTCGGGAGGATCCTACAATGAGCAGTTCTTC
TRBJ2-5 | TRBV6-1 | - | - | CASSRLDFRSPKETQYF | TGTGCCAGCAGTCGTCTCGACTTCAGGTCTCCAAAAGAGACCCAGTACTTC
TRBJ1-5 | TRBV20-1 | - | - | CSASRRSNQPQHF | TGCAGTGCTAGCAGGAGGAGCAATCAGCCCCAGCATTTT
TRBJ2-7 | TRBV6-1 | TRBD2 | - | CASSGGLAGAGYEQYF | TGTGCCAGCAGTGGGGGACTAGCGGGAGCAGGGTACGAGCAGTACTTC
TRBJ2-5 | TRBV3-1 | - | - | CASSQVQGETQYF | TGTGCCAGCAGCCAAGTTCAGGGAGAGACCCAGTACTTC
TRBJ1-2 | TRBV29-1 | - | - | CSVAGIYGYTF | TGCAGCGTTGCAGGGATCTATGGCTACACCTTC
TRBJ2-1 | TRBV5-6 | TRBD2 | - | CASSPRRTRPNEQFF | TGTGCCAGCAGCCCGAGACGGACTAGACCCAATGAGCAGTTCTTC
TRBJ2-7 | TRBV20-1 | - | few | CSARDGVGQGYEQYF | TGCAGTGCTAGAGATGGGGTCGGGCAAGGCTATGAGCAGTACTTC
TRBJ1-2 | TRBV20-1 | - | few | CSAREQGYRYGYTF | TGCAGTGCTAGAGAACAGGGCTACCGCTATGGCTACACCTTC
TRBJ1-4 | TRBV5-1 | TRBD1 | - | CASSSETGANEKRFF | TGCGCCAGCAGCTCGGAGACAGGGGCTAATGAAAAACGGTTTTTT
TRBJ2-1 | TRBV7-2 | - | - | CTSSPSSPYPNEQFF | TGTACCAGCAGCCCCAGTTCCCCCTACCCCAATGAGCAGTTCTTC
TRBJ2-7 | TRBV5-5 | TRBD1 | few | CASSLLVGQGGTYEQYF | TGTGCCAGCAGCTTGCTCGTCGGACAGGGTGGGACCTACGAGCAGTACTTC
TRBJ1-5 | TRBV6-5 | - | few | CASSSGQISNQPQHF | TGTGCCAGCAGTTCCGGACAGATTAGCAATCAGCCCCAGCATTTT
TRBJ1-5 | TRBV20-1 | TRBD1 | once | CSAYRGTGVDQPQHF | TGTAGTGCCTACAGGGGGACAGGGGTCGATCAGCCCCAGCATTTT
TRBJ2-3 | TRBV12-3/TRBV12-4 | - | - | CASSPTLAAADAQYF | TGTGCCAGCAGTCCGACCTTAGCGGCCGCAGATGCGCAGTATTTT
TRBJ2-2 | TRBV7-3 | - | - | CASSPGATSTGELFF | TGTGCCAGCAGCCCCGGGGCGACGAGCACCGGGGAGCTGTTTTTT
TRBJ2-6 | TRBV12-3/TRBV12-4 | - | few | CASSLLTAGANVLTF | TGTGCCAGCAGTTTACTGACGGCTGGGGCCAACGTCCTGACTTTC
TRBJ1-1 | TRBV29-1 | - | once | CSVGRRHSPEAFF | TGCAGCGTTGGGCGACGGCACTCTCCTGAAGCTTTCTTT
TRBJ1-4 | TRBV7-2 | - | few | CASSIAFGTTNEKLFF | TGTGCCAGCAGTATTGCCTTCGGGACAACTAATGAAAAACTGTTTTTT
TRBJ2-1 | TRBV7-9 | - | few | CASSSDRDSYNEQFF | TGTGCCAGCAGCTCCGACAGAGACTCCTACAATGAGCAGTTCTTC